This TCR beta chain was captured in a study of vaccination and CD4 T cells after COVID-19 (dated by TCRdb to 2022 to 2024). Describing the broader study: Convalescent patients had a positive SARS-CoV-2 result on nasal swab PCR, and of these patients, several had mild disease and one had severe disease. Six males and four females were included in the convalescent cohort, with two Hispanic individuals, seven Caucasians, two Asians and one multiracial person represented. Each participant got two doses of either the Pfizer-BioNTech BNT162b2 vaccine (n=8) or the Moderna mRNA-1273 vaccine (n=2). Post-COVID blood samples were collected from convalescent patients a median of around 100 days after diagnosis, with a range of roughly 30 to 170 days. Post-vaccine blood samples were taken a median of about 72 days after the second vaccine dose, with a range of roughly 14 to 250 days. For stimulating the cultures, overlapping spike peptide pools were used, derived from SARS-CoV-2 as well as from the common cold coronaviruses HCoV-NL63, HCoV-OC43 and HCoV-229E. As controls, cultures received a CEFX viral epitope pool (the positive control), an HIV-1 Nef peptide pool (the negative control), or no peptide at all. In 10 COVID-19 convalescent patients and a few infection-naive healthy vaccine recipients, researchers compared the spike-specific CD4+ TCR repertoire from before mRNA vaccination with the repertoire from after. What the research found in general, with its limitations: The median count of SARS-CoV-2-reactive clonotypes went up from about 23 after infection to some 38 after vaccination, although the change was not significant. Of the vaccine-specific clones in convalescent patients, 304 of 307, or nearly all, reacted only to SARS-CoV-2 spike and did not cross-react with common cold coronaviruses. The number of convalescent patients in the study was relatively small, and the study did not examine early timepoints following natural infection. In convalescent patients, a median roughly 85% of post-vaccine SARS-CoV-2-reactive clones were detected only after vaccination, and vaccine-specific priming was suggested by this finding.

Per the publication, the treatment or condition label means: roughly 10-day PBMC culture with coronavirus spike peptide pools or control peptides (ViraFEST assay). The ViraFEST assay, used in the study, expanded antigen-specific T cells with peptide pools and then identified the expanded clonotypes through TCR sequencing. Positive SARS-CoV-2 PCR tests in the convalescent patients dated from March to December 2020, before Alpha, Beta and Delta variants emerged in the United States. Each well held roughly 2.2 million PBMCs cultured in IMDM containing roughly 5% human AB serum and around 10 IU/ml IL-2, with approximately 9.2 ug/ml peptide pools added. On days 3 and 7, half of the culture medium was replaced with fresh IL-2-containing medium. After less than twelve days of culture, CD4+ T cells were isolated by negative selection with the EasySep CD4+ T cell isolation kit. Ficoll-Paque Plus gradient centrifugation was used to isolate PBMCs from whole blood, and the isolated PBMCs were then either used fresh or cryopreserved at -140C. Triplicate wells were generally used for each culture condition.

Receptor amplification or capture employed PCR. DNA from cultured CD4+ T cells was subjected to TCR sequencing with the Oncomine TCR Beta short-read assay at the Johns Hopkins FTIC core. The QIAamp micro DNA kit was used to extract genomic DNA from the cultured CD4+ T cells. Oncomine TCR Beta libraries from cultured CD4+ T cells were pooled using unique dual indexes and sequenced on an Illumina iSeq 100. As for the original processing: Non-productive sequences were removed, and CDR3s that did not start with C, did not end with F or W, or were shorter than 7 amino acids were discarded. The MANAFEST web application was used to identify antigen-specific clonotypes by comparing peptide-stimulated wells against reference wells and other culture wells. Positive clones required FDR below 0.05, an odds ratio above 5, and productive frequency above 0.1% in at least two of three replicate wells. Cross-reactive clonotypes were defined as significantly expanded in both SARS-CoV-2 spike wells and at least one common cold coronavirus spike condition. CDR3 homology was assessed with Levenshtein distances (stringdist) and unrooted phylogenetic trees (ape) in R version 3.6.1. TCRdb itself trimmed the public reads at Q25 with fastp, ran MiXCR and retained productive beta chains. Rows with one shared CDR3 protein collapse into an entry with the most common genes and DNA. The V and J calls come from TCRdb's annotation, not from the publication. The table for this sample lists under 5,000 distinct CDR3 sequences; more than 75% of them were counted only once. 49% of the sample lies in the top ten.

CDR1 and CDR2 are read off the germline V gene (reference sequence) as DFQATT and SNEGSKA. V sheds 2 bases and J sheds 6 bases, leaving 13 bases between their ends. Spanning cysteine to phenylalanine, the CDR3 consists of 13 amino acids. The sequence is cut down to CDR3 DNA, 39 bases in frame from base 1. As for this clonotype: The antigen it binds to is not known. Base qualities were left out, and no much larger clone turns up one base away.

The sequenced sample was CD4+ T cells from blood, cultured in vitro. The rearrangement combines TRBV20-1 with TRBJ1-2; D gene: possibly TRBD1, on 5 matching bases. The sequence was collected from a human donor who had recovered from COVID-19. The CDR3 here reads CSARRGGVDGYTF. The DNA sequence follows: TGCAGTGCTAGACGGGGCGGTGTGGATGGCTACACCTTC.